This T cell receptor beta chain was sequenced during a study of cytotoxic CD8 clonotypes in ibrutinib-treated CLL. Study-wide results and limits: At the start, clonality exceeded age-matched healthy donors and followed circulating CD8+ T-cell counts. Clonality rose at ibrutinib response, held steady in sustained remission, and fell toward baseline at progression. Public clonotypes occurred uncommonly; on treatment, they contracted or remained stable.

The V gene end was trimmed by 2 bases and the J gene end by 5 bases; junction bases not matched to a gene: 17. This CDR3 contains 18 residues. Germline V gene data show CDR1 as LGHNA and CDR2 as YSLEER. In regard to this clone: Its antigen remains unknown.

Repertoires were generated with immunoSEQ multiplex PCR, while TCRdb's copy carries only in-frame clones and drops some. The table has under 150,000 clones, roughly 90% seen once; the top ten hold 10% to 12%. The sample in question was PBMCs, obtained after 12 months of ibrutinib treatment. This receptor was identified in a human donor with chronic lymphocytic leukemia. The rearrangement links TRBV4-3 to TRBJ2-5, with 7 bases lining up with TRBD1. In DNA form, the CDR3 reads TGCGCCAGCAGCCAACTAGCTTCCCAGGGACAGAGGGGGGAGACCCAGTACTTC. It specifies CASSQLASQGQRGETQYF.